The 27 T cell receptor beta chains below were found in one sample sequenced in a study of cytomegalovirus exposure and HLA in healthy donors. With 60 Vbeta and 13 Jbeta primers, the PCR was carried out. Measured with immunoSEQ multiplex PCR; TCRdb has only the in-frame clones, and not every one. The table records some 250,000 clones, 82% of them present only once. The sequenced sample consisted of PBMCs. Every receptor here comes from a woman aged 40 to 49 in good health and CMV-seropositive.

The genes are TRBV7-9 and TRBJ1-1, with TRBD1 as a possible D gene (5 bases). Germline CDR1 SEHNR, CDR2 FQNEAQ (reference sequence). The CDR3 length is 13 residues. V was clipped by 9 bases and J by 0 bases, with 11 bases between them. CDR3 residues: CASTGGLNTEAFF. The CDR3 DNA reads as TGTGCCAGTACCGGGGGTTTGAACACTGAAGCTTTCTTT.

The V gene is TRBV5-8, the J gene TRBJ2-3; 10 positions match TRBD1. V trimming: 5 bases; J trimming: 0 bases; junction bases outside the gene matches: 0. The germline V gene encodes CDR1 SGHTS and CDR2 YDEGEE. The CDR3 consists of 14 residues. The CDR3 is CASRGQGSTDTQYF. DNA for the CDR3: TGTGCCAGCAGGGGACAGGGGAGCACAGATACGCAGTATTTT.

CDR3 region: CASSSTGTTIQGEKLFF. The CDR3 nucleotides read TGCGCCAGCAGCTCGACAGGGACCACAATACAGGGCGAAAAACTGTTTTTT. The chain carries TRBV5-1 and TRBJ1-4; TRBD1 agrees at 7 bases. V dropped 3 bases and J dropped 8; count of bases not matched to a gene: 16. The CDR3 covers 17 residues. Germline CDR1 and CDR2: SGHRS and YFSETQ.

This clone turned up a few times. The chain combines TRBV27 with TRBJ1-2; D remains ambiguous. Germline V gives CDR1 MNHEY, CDR2 SMNVEV (reference sequence). The V end was cut by 6 bases, the J end by 0 bases, with 20 bases between. CDR3 length: 17 amino acids. The CDR3 loop reads CASSTLSGGRANYGYTF. In nucleotides, the CDR3 is TGTGCCAGCAGCACGCTAAGTGGTGGGAGAGCTAACTATGGCTACACCTTC.

V gene TRBV4-1 combines with J gene TRBJ1-5; possibly TRBD1 for D (5 bases). With 1 base removed from V and 2 bases from J, the gap between germline ends came to 21 bases. The CDR3 sequence is 19 residues long. Germline assignment: CDR1 MGHRA and CDR2 YSYEKL. The CDR3 loop reads CASSQGGGKVKVGNQPQHF. CDR3 DNA: TGCGCCAGCAGCCAAGGGGGCGGTAAAGTTAAAGTGGGCAATCAGCCCCAGCATTTT.

The gene calls are TRBV20-1 and TRBJ2-7; possibly TRBD1 for D (6 bases). The CDR3 sequence is 11 residues long. Germline V CDR1 and CDR2: DFQATT, SNEGSKA (reference sequence). Trimming cost V 6 bases and J 2 bases, with 8 bases left between them. This chain's CDR3 is CSANRAYEQYF. As DNA, the CDR3 is TGCAGTGCGAACAGGGCCTACGAGCAGTACTTC.

The J gene is TRBJ2-1, the V gene TRBV25-1; 7 nucleotides line up with TRBD2. The V segment lost 3 bases and the J segment 6 bases; nucleotides outside the gene matches: 8. The CDR3 length is 15 residues. Looked up from germline, CDR1 is MGHDK and CDR2 is SYGVNS. Written as DNA, the CDR3 is TGTGCCAGCAGTGATTTCGGCGGGAGTGGCAATGAGCAGTTCTTC. This sequence encodes CASSDFGGSGNEQFF.

The chain links TRBV25-1 to TRBJ2-5; D is unclear. The J call may be incorrect, as the DNA end agrees better with TRBJ2-7. The germline CDR1 and CDR2 sequences are MGHDK and SYGVNS. The CDR3 runs 10 residues. The CDR3 spells CASSGYEQYF. CDR3 coding DNA: TGTGCCAGCAGTGGCTACGAGCAGTACTTC.

This chain links TRBV7-2 with TRBJ2-7; 13 bases agree with TRBD2. J lost 6 bases, V lost 5 bases, and 7 bases had no gene match. The germline V gene encodes CDR1 SGHTA and CDR2 FQGNSA. This CDR3 is 15 amino acids long. The CDR3 DNA follows: TGTGCCAGCAGCCTTGGACTAGCGGGAGCATCCGAGCAGTACTTC. It encodes CASSLGLAGASEQYF. The full variable domain, its missing parts supplied by reference TRBV7-2 and TRBJ2-7, is GAGVSQSPSNKVTEKGKDVELRCDPISGHTALYWYRQSLGQGLEFLIYFQGNSAPDKSGLPSDRFSAERTGGSVSTLTIQRTQQEDSAVYLCASSLGLAGASEQYFGPGTRLTVT.

This chain uses TRBV7-9 with TRBJ2-7, with a possible D match to TRBD1 (7 bases). With 7 bases removed from V and 5 bases from J, the gap between germline ends came to 12 bases. The germline V gene encodes CDR1 SEHNR and CDR2 FQNEAQ (reference sequence). The CDR3 extends over 12 amino acids. CDR3 residues: CASNPGGHEQYF. For the CDR3, the DNA is TGTGCCAGCAACCCAGGGGGGCACGAGCAGTACTTC.

This CDR3 reads CASSSEQTSGVTDTQYF. The CDR3 nucleotides are TGTGCCAGCAGCTCCGAACAGACTAGCGGGGTCACAGATACGCAGTATTTT. The chain recombines TRBV7-8 with TRBJ2-3; 11 bases are a match to TRBD2. The CDR3 covers 17 residues. Looked up from germline, CDR1 is SGHVS and CDR2 is FQNEAQ. Trimming removed 4 bases from V and 2 bases from J; junction bases left unmatched: 8. The full variable domain, completed using reference TRBV7-8 and TRBJ2-3, is GAGVSQSPRYKVAKRGQDVALRCDPISGHVSLFWYQQALGQGPEFLTYFQNEAQLDKSGLPSDRFFAERPEGSVSTLKIQRTQQEDSAVYLCASSSEQTSGVTDTQYFGPGTRLTVL.

The V and J genes are TRBV7-3 and TRBJ2-6; D ambiguous. V dropped 6 bases and J dropped 1 base, with 10 bases sitting between them. The CDR3 length is 15 residues. Germline CDR1 and CDR2: SGHTA and FQGTGA. Here the CDR3 reads CASRPALSGANVLTF. For the CDR3, the DNA is TGTGCCAGCAGGCCCGCGCTGTCTGGGGCCAACGTCCTGACTTTC.

The table lists this clone with a few counts. V is TRBV19 and J is TRBJ1-2; perhaps TRBD1 as D (5 bases). The germline V gene has CDR1 LNHDA and CDR2 SQIVND (reference sequence). V lost 7 bases to trimming and J lost 6 bases, with 18 bases between them. This CDR3 spans 14 amino acids. The CDR3 protein is CASTLSSPRDGYTF. CDR3 DNA sequence: TGTGCCAGTACCCTCAGTTCTCCCAGGGATGGCTACACCTTC.

This clone was seen more than once but under ten times. The chain combines TRBV7-2 with TRBJ2-5, with 9 bases lining up with TRBD2. The CDR3 totals 12 residues. Trimming took 7 bases from V and 7 from J; bases not matched to a gene: 4. Germline V CDR1 and CDR2: SGHTA, FQGNSA. CDR3 bases: TGTGCCAGCACCGGCGGGAGGGGGACCCAGTACTTC. Its translation: CASTGGRGTQYF.

The count of this clone is one. The V call is TRBV7-2, the J call TRBJ1-2; D remains unclear. CDR3 length: 12 residues. Trimming took off 5 bases at V and 1 base at J, with 5 bases between the two ends. The germline V gene has CDR1 SGHTA and CDR2 FQGNSA. The CDR3 sequence is CASSTNNYGYTF. The CDR3 DNA is TGTGCCAGCAGCACTAATAACTATGGCTACACCTTC.

V and J are TRBV19 and TRBJ2-3, with TRBD2 matching over 11 bases. The CDR3 length is 19 residues. Unmatched junction bases numbered 17, after V lost 3 bases and J lost 6 bases. Germline assignment: CDR1 LNHDA and CDR2 SQIVND (reference sequence). The CDR3 DNA reads as TGTGCCAGTAGTATTTTACCCGGTAGCGGGAGGGCAATAGGGGATACGCAGTATTTT. It specifies CASSILPGSGRAIGDTQYF.

The chain employs TRBV4-1 and TRBJ2-1, with D maybe TRBD2 (6 bases). Trimming left V 0 bases short and J 6 bases short, with 15 bases between. Germline CDR1 MGHRA, CDR2 YSYEKL. The CDR3 contains 16 residues. CDR3 DNA sequence: TGCGCCAGCAGCCAAGAGGAGCACCTAGCGCTCAATGAGCAGTTCTTC. It specifies CASSQEEHLALNEQFF.

This clone came up a few times. The chain couples TRBV30 to TRBJ1-1, with D tentatively TRBD1 (6 bases). V lost 0 bases and J lost 1, with 6 bases in between. Germline V gives CDR1 GTSNPN, CDR2 SVGIG (reference sequence). The length of the CDR3 is 13 residues. The CDR3 loop is CAWSVQGNTEAFF. The CDR3 DNA follows: TGTGCCTGGAGTGTACAGGGGAACACTGAAGCTTTCTTT.

The rearrangement uses TRBV7-2 and TRBJ2-7; 15 positions match TRBD2. Germline CDR1 is SGHTA and CDR2 is FQGNSA. V lost 5 bases to trimming and J lost 3 bases; unmatched junction nucleotides: 2. The CDR3 is 15 amino acids. CDR3 DNA: TGTGCCAGCAGCCGGGGACTAGCGGGGGGCTACGAGCAGTACTTC. It is translated as CASSRGLAGGYEQYF.

This clone was counted a few times. Distinct nucleotide sequences in the sample also encode this CDR3. V is TRBV9 and J is TRBJ2-7; D might be TRBD1 (5 bases). The germline CDR1 and CDR2 sequences are SGDLS and YYNGEE. Between the trimmed V and J ends, which lost 0 bases and 2 bases, there was a span of 6 bases. The CDR3 contains 13 residues. The CDR3 sequence: CASSVGTTYEQYF. CDR3 nucleotides: TGTGCCAGCAGCGTAGGGACAACCTACGAGCAGTACTTC. The entire variable domain, with the rest obtained from reference TRBV9 and TRBJ2-7, is as follows: DSGVTQTPKHLITATGQRVTLRCSPRSGDLSVYWYQQSLDQGLQFLIQYYNGEERAKGNILERFSAQQFPDLHSELNLSSLELGDSALYFCASSVGTTYEQYFGPGTRLTVT.

The CDR3 DNA reads TGCGCCAGCAGCCAAAGATGGACTAGCGGGACTAGCCTAATGCCCACAGATACGCAGTATTTT. Encoded protein: CASSQRWTSGTSLMPTDTQYF. The J gene is TRBJ2-3, the V gene TRBV4-3, with TRBD2 matching 12 bases. With V trimmed by 2 bases and J by 2 bases, 17 bases remained unmatched. Per germline, CDR1 LGHNA and CDR2 YSLEER. The CDR3 has 21 residues.

The chain couples TRBV7-2 to TRBJ2-7; 8 nucleotides line up with TRBD2. The CDR3 is made up of 14 amino acids. V trimming: 2 bases; J trimming: 7 bases; junction bases outside the gene matches: 7. Germline V gene lookup returns CDR1 SGHTA and CDR2 FQGNSA. CDR3 sequence (DNA): TGTGCCAGCAGCTTACGGGGGGGCCCAGGGGAGCAGTACTTC. This gives the protein CASSLRGGPGEQYF.

The chain carries TRBV21-1 and TRBJ2-3; the table's TRBD1 call for D was not verified on the DNA. TRBV21-1 is a pseudogene locus. This CDR3 spans 15 amino acids. Here the CDR3 DNA reads TGTGCCAGCAGCAAAGACAGGGGGGACGCAGATACGCAGTATTTT. Its translation is CASSKDRGDADTQYF.

The chain combines TRBV28 with TRBJ1-2; the D is unclear. V dropped 2 bases and J dropped 4 bases, with 8 bases sitting between them. CDR3 length equals 13 residues. CDR1 MDHEN and CDR2 SYDVKM come from the germline V gene. CDR3 in amino acids: CASSLVQVYGYTF. The DNA for the CDR3 is TGTGCCAGCAGTTTAGTGCAGGTCTATGGCTACACCTTC.

The J gene is TRBJ1-2, the V gene TRBV27; TRBD1 agrees at 9 bases. Unmatched junction bases numbered 4, after V lost 2 bases and J lost 6 bases. Germline V gene sequence: CDR1 MNHEY, CDR2 SMNVEV (reference sequence). The CDR3 extends over 14 amino acids. In DNA form, the CDR3 reads TGTGCCAGCAGTTTAGGGACAGGGACGGATGGCTACACCTTC. This translates into CASSLGTGTDGYTF.

The rearrangement uses TRBV9 and TRBJ2-3; a weak D match, TRBD2 (6 bases). Deletions cut 4 bases from V and 3 bases from J, with 15 bases between. The CDR3 consists of 15 residues. The germline gives CDR1 SGDLS, CDR2 YYNGEE. The chain's CDR3 is CASSPGGVYTDTQYF. The DNA for the CDR3 is TGTGCCAGCAGCCCAGGAGGGGTATATACAGATACGCAGTATTTT.

The chain carries TRBV25-1 and TRBJ1-2, with D tentatively TRBD1 (5 bases). V was shortened by 7 bases and J by 0 bases, with 12 bases between the two germline ends. CDR1 is MGHDK, CDR2 SYGVNS, per germline. This CDR3 has 14 residues. The CDR3 region has the DNA TGTGCCAGCACCCGGACGGACACTAACTATGGCTACACCTTC. Its protein product is CASTRTDTNYGYTF.